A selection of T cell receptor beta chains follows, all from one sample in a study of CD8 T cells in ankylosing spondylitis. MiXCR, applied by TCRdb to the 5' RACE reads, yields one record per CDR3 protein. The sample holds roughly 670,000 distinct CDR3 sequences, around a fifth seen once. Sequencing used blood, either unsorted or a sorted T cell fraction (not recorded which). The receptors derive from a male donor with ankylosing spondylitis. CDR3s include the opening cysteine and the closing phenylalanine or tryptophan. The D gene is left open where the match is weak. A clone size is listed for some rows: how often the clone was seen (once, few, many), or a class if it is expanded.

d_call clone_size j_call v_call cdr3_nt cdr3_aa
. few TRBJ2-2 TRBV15 TGTGCCACCAGCAGAGGGGGGACTGCGAACACCGGGGAGCTGTTTTTT CATSRGGTANTGELFF
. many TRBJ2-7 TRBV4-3 TGCGCCAGCTCCTCCAATCTGGGCAGTTACTCCTACGAGCAGTACTTC CASSSNLGSYSYEQYF
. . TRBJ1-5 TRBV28 TGTGCCAGCAACCTGGGGGCAGTGTACGGCAATCAGCCCCAGCATTTT CASNLGAVYGNQPQHF
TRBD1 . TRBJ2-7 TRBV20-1 TGCAGTGCTAGAAGGGGGGACAGGGGACAGTACGAGCAGTACTTC CSARRGDRGQYEQYF
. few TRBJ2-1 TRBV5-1 TGCGCCAGCAGCTTGGACGGAAGGGGATGGAATGAGCAGTTCTTC CASSLDGRGWNEQFF
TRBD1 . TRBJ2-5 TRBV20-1 TGCAGTGCTACTCACAGGGGTCAAGAGACCCAGTACTTC CSATHRGQETQYF
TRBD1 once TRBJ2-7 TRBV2 TGTGCCAGCATTACCGGGACAGGGGATTACGAGCAGTACTTC CASITGTGDYEQYF
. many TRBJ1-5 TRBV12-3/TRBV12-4 TGTGCCAGCAGTCCCCTCGGGGGTGTCAATCAGCCCCAGCATTTT CASSPLGGVNQPQHF
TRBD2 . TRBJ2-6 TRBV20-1 TGCAGTGCTAGAGCGAAGCGGGAGGGCTGGGCCAACGTCCTGACTTTC CSARAKREGWANVLTF
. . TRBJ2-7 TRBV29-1 TGCAGCGTTTGGGGGCAGGGGCAGTATTACTTC CSVWGQGQYYF
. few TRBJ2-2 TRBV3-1 TGTGCCAGCAGCCAAGAAATACCGACAGACAACACCGGGGAGCTGTTTTTT CASSQEIPTDNTGELFF
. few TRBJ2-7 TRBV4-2 TGTGCCAGCAGCCACCAGCTAACGGACGAGCAGTACTTC CASSHQLTDEQYF
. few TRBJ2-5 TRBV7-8 TGTGCCAGCAGAAAGCCGGGACACGAAGGTCGGGAGACCCAGTACTTC CASRKPGHEGRETQYF
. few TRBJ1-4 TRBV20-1 TGCAGTGCTAGGCCTGAAACTAATGAAAAACTGTTTTTT CSARPETNEKLFF
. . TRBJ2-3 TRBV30 TGTGCCTGGAGTGCTACAGGGGACTACACAGATACGCAGTATTTT CAWSATGDYTDTQYF
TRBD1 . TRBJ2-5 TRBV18 TGTGCCAGCTCACCGAGCAGGGGGCAAGAGACCCAGTACTTC CASSPSRGQETQYF
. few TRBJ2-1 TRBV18 TGTGCCAGCTCACCCCAGGGCGCGCGAAATGAGCAGTTCTTC CASSPQGARNEQFF
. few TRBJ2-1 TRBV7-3 TGTGCCAGCAGCTTGGGCACTACGGGCCACAATGAGCAGTTCTTC CASSLGTTGHNEQFF
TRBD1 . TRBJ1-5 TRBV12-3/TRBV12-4 TGTGCCAGCAGTCAGACCCTTAAACCGGGACAGGGACGCAATCAGCCCCAGCATTTT CASSQTLKPGQGRNQPQHF
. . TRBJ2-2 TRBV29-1 TGCAGCGTTGAAGAAGTAACAGGGAACACCGGGGAGCTGTTTTTT CSVEEVTGNTGELFF
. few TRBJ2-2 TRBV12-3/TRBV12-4 TGTGCCAGCAGCCCGCCTTTTTGGGACACCGGGGAGCTGTTTTTT CASSPPFWDTGELFF
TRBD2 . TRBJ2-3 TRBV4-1 TGCGCCAGCAGCCAAGGTCCGGGAGGCAGCCTTGGGGATACGCAGTATTTT CASSQGPGGSLGDTQYF
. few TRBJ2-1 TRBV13 TGTGCCAGCAGCTCCCACGGGGGTTCCAACAATGAGCAGTTCTTC CASSSHGGSNNEQFF
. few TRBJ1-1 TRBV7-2 TGTGCCAGCAGCTCAAACCGGCAGAACACTGAAGCTTTCTTT CASSSNRQNTEAFF
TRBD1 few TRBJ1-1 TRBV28 TGTGCCAGCAGTTCTACAGGGGGATATAGGGACACTGAAGCTTTCTTT CASSSTGGYRDTEAFF
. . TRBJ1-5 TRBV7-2 TGTGCCAGCAGCCCCCCAGGACTTAGCAATCAGCCCCAGCATTTT CASSPPGLSNQPQHF
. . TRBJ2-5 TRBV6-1 TGTGCCAGCAGGGAATGGACAGCCGGGACTGACGAGACCCAGTACTTC CASREWTAGTDETQYF
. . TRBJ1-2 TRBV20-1 TGCAGTGCTAGAGCGGGAAGCTTAAACTATGGCTACACCTTC CSARAGSLNYGYTF
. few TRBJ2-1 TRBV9 TGTGCCAGCAGCGTAGGGCAGGGGAGGACTGCCTACAATGAGCAGTTCTTC CASSVGQGRTAYNEQFF
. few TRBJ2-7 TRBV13 TGTGCCAGCAGTCATGGGGACGGGATCTACGAGCAGTACTTC CASSHGDGIYEQYF
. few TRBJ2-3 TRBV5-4 TGTGCCAGCAGTTTCCCAGGGACATCATCCACAGATACGCAGTATTTT CASSFPGTSSTDTQYF
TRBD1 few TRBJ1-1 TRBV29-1 TGCAGCGTTCTGGACAGGGTGAACACTGAAGCTTTCTTT CSVLDRVNTEAFF
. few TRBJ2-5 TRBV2 TGTGCCAGCAGTGATATTCTGGACCTAACGGAGACCCAGTACTTC CASSDILDLTETQYF
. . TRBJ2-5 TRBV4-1 TGCGCCAGCAGCCAATGGGGGGAGACCCAGTACTTC CASSQWGETQYF
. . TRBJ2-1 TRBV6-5 TGTGCCAGCAGTTACTCGTGGGAGGGGGGTGAGCAGTTCTTC CASSYSWEGGEQFF
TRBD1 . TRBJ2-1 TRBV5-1 TGCGCCAGCAGCTTGGCCAGGGGGTCAGTCGGTAATGAGCAGTTCTTC CASSLARGSVGNEQFF
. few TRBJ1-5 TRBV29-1 TGCAGCGTTGAAGTGGGAATTGATCAGCCCCAGCATTTT CSVEVGIDQPQHF
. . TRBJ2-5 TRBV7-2 TGTGCCAGCAGCTTAGGGGACCGAATGAAAGAGACCCAGTACTTC CASSLGDRMKETQYF
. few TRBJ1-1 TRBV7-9 TGTGCCAGCAGCCCTAGCTCTGGGGGCTATGGCACTGAAGCTTTCTTT CASSPSSGGYGTEAFF